What follows are 15 T cell receptor beta chains derived from one specimen sequenced in a study of T cells in localized non-small cell lung cancer (TCRdb year 2020). Library prep was done by the immunoSEQ multiplex PCR assay. TCRdb holds this immuneACCESS table with in-frame rearrangements only. Some clones are missing; in checked studies, unresolved V genes explain under half, and the rest has no known cause. This sample is represented by 15,000 to 20,000 clones; 85% to 90% of them were singletons. The ten largest clones take up 1.2% of the sample. The source material was peripheral blood mononuclear cells, sampled before any cancer treatment. All receptors come from a woman between 40 and 69 years old with stage III lung adenocarcinoma.

The chain uses TRBV11-2 and TRBJ1-2; 7 bases agree with TRBD1. V lost 3 bases to trimming and J lost 4 bases; unmatched junction nucleotides: 8. The length of the CDR3 is 15 residues. Germline V gene sequence: CDR1 SGHAT, CDR2 FQNNGV. The CDR3 coding sequence is TGTGCCAGCAGCTTCCAAGGGGGCGTTGGCTATGGCTACACCTTC. As protein: CASSFQGGVGYGYTF. The whole variable domain, filled in from reference TRBV11-2 and TRBJ1-2, reads EAGVAQSPRYKIIEKRQSVAFWCNPISGHATLYWYQQILGQGPKLLIQFQNNGVVDDSQLPKDRFSAERLKGVDSTLKIQPAKLEDSAVYLCASSFQGGVGYGYTFGSGTRLTVV.

V gene TRBV4-2 combines with J gene TRBJ1-6; D is uncertain. Trimming pared 1 base from V and 11 bases from J, leaving 9 bases between. The germline CDR1 and CDR2 sequences are LGHNA and YNFKEQ. The CDR3 is 13 amino acids. In nucleotides, the CDR3 is TGTGCCAGCAGCCAAGCCCCCCCGGCACCCCTCCACTTT. Translation: CASSQAPPAPLHF.

The sample holds a few counts of this clone. The chain couples TRBV15 to TRBJ1-5; D not resolved. CDR1 is LNHNV and CDR2 is YYDKDF in the germline V gene (reference sequence). The CDR3 consists of 12 residues. V was cut by 8 bases and J by 3 bases, with 8 bases left in between. The CDR3: CATGRYNQPQHF. The DNA of the CDR3 is TGTGCCACCGGGCGGTACAATCAGCCCCAGCATTTT.

V usage is TRBV2 and J usage is TRBJ2-1; 10 bases agree with TRBD1. The germline gives CDR1 SNHLY, CDR2 FYNNEI. With V trimmed by 5 bases and J by 6 bases, 4 bases remained unmatched. CDR3 size: 14 residues. This chain's CDR3 is CASSRQGARNEQFF. DNA of the CDR3: TGTGCCAGCAGTAGACAGGGGGCGCGCAATGAGCAGTTCTTC.

The chain couples TRBV19 to TRBJ1-4; unclear D gene. Per the germline V gene, CDR1 is LNHDA and CDR2 is SQIVND (reference sequence). The CDR3 consists of 14 residues. Deletions cut 8 bases from V and 8 bases from J, with 18 bases between. The CDR3 spells CASGERLRGEKLFF. DNA for the CDR3: TGTGCCAGTGGGGAGAGACTCCGGGGAGAAAAACTGTTTTTT.

V and J are TRBV2 and TRBJ2-1; no firm D call. Germline V gene data show CDR1 as SNHLY and CDR2 as FYNNEI. This CDR3 has 14 amino acids. Trimming cost V 3 bases and J 8 bases, with 14 bases left between them. DNA of the CDR3: TGTGCCAGCAGTGACCTGGACGAGTCCGATGAGCAGTTCTTC. Protein product: CASSDLDESDEQFF.

The CDR3 loop is CASSVTTGRYTEAFF. CDR3 coding DNA: TGTGCCAGCAGCGTAACTACTGGACGGTACACTGAAGCTTTCTTT. The rearrangement links TRBV9 to TRBJ1-1; D gene unclear. CDR1 is SGDLS and CDR2 is YYNGEE in the germline V gene. The CDR3 consists of 15 residues. Trimming left V 1 base short and J 3 bases short, with 13 bases between.

This clone has a handful of counts. The rearrangement links TRBV19 to TRBJ1-1; weak D call: TRBD1 (5 bases). This CDR3 comprises 13 residues. Germline V CDR1 and CDR2: LNHDA, SQIVND (reference sequence). The V gene lost 5 bases and the J gene lost 6 bases, with 13 bases spanning the gap. CDR3 loop: CASSSLRDSEAFF. CDR3 nucleotide sequence: TGTGCCAGTAGTTCGTTACGGGACTCTGAAGCTTTCTTT.

The chain employs TRBV19 and TRBJ2-2; D assignment may be TRBD1 or TRBD2 (5 bases each). The CDR3 has 15 residues. Germline lookup yields CDR1 LNHDA and CDR2 SQIVND (reference sequence). The germline V and J ends were trimmed by 5 bases and 1 base, with 11 bases remaining between them. The CDR3 region is CASSSRGVNTGELFF. As DNA, the CDR3 is TGTGCCAGTAGTTCGAGGGGAGTGAACACCGGGGAGCTGTTTTTT.

CDR3 residues: CASSYGTRELGAQYF. For the CDR3, the DNA is TGTGCCAGCAGTTACGGGACTAGAGAGCTCGGGGCCCAGTACTTC. This chain connects TRBV6-6 to TRBJ2-5; 8 positions agree with TRBD2. The CDR3 runs 15 residues. V shed 2 bases, J shed 9 bases, and the junction held 11 bases outside the gene matches. Germline V gene sequence: CDR1 MNHNY, CDR2 SVGAGI (reference sequence).

This chain connects TRBV5-1 to TRBJ2-7; 7 bases map to TRBD2. The trim removed 2 bases at V and 2 bases at J, leaving 4 bases unmatched. The CDR3 spans 14 residues. CDR1 and CDR2 from the germline V gene are SGHRS and YFSETQ. This CDR3 reads CASSLFGGTYEQYF. CDR3 in DNA: TGCGCCAGCAGCTTATTCGGGGGGACCTACGAGCAGTACTTC.

This clone was observed a handful of times. J is TRBJ2-7 and V is TRBV7-7; TRBD2 might be the D (6 bases). CDR3 length equals 13 residues. Germline CDR1 and CDR2: SSHAT and FNYEAQ (reference sequence). The V end lost 5 bases, the J end lost 3 bases, and 11 bases lay between the germline ends. The CDR3 DNA reads TGTGCCAGCAGCCGAGGGGAGGACTACGAGCAGTACTTC. Its translation: CASSRGEDYEQYF.

V gene TRBV5-5 combines with J gene TRBJ1-1; possibly TRBD1 for D (5 bases). V lost 0 bases and J 4 bases, leaving 10 bases between the germline ends. This CDR3 region has 14 residues. Germline V gives CDR1 SGHKS, CDR2 YYEKEE (reference sequence). The CDR3 nucleotides are TGTGCCAGCAGCTTGGGGGCAGGGTCCACTGAAGCTTTCTTT. It encodes CASSLGAGSTEAFF.

The chain combines TRBV5-4 with TRBJ2-1; the D gene is possibly TRBD2 (5 bases). V dropped 1 base and J dropped 0 bases, with 8 bases sitting between them. The CDR3 is made up of 15 amino acids. In germline, CDR1 is SGHNT, CDR2 YYREEE (reference sequence). The CDR3 nucleotides are TGTGCCAGCAGCTTGAGCGAGGGCTCCTACAATGAGCAGTTCTTC. This translates into CASSLSEGSYNEQFF.

The V call is TRBV29-1, the J call TRBJ1-1; TRBD1 might be the D (5 bases). The CDR3 extends over 13 amino acids. Between the trimmed V and J ends, which lost 4 bases and 1 base, there was a span of 10 bases. Looked up from germline, CDR1 is SQVTM and CDR2 is ANQGSEA. CDR3 in amino acids: CSVAGTPNTEAFF. For the CDR3, the DNA is TGCAGCGTTGCCGGGACGCCGAACACTGAAGCTTTCTTT. Together with reference TRBV29-1 and TRBJ1-1, the CDR3 gives the full variable domain: SAVISQKPSRDICQRGTSLTIQCQVDSQVTMMFWYRQQPGQSLTLIATANQGSEATYESGFVIDKFPISRPNLTFSTLTVSNMSPEDSSIYLCSVAGTPNTEAFFGQGTRLTVV.